Listed here is a single T cell receptor (beta chain). Its antigen is undetermined. Produced via immunoSEQ multiplex PCR; TCRdb's table is partial and in-frame only. Among about 60,000 clones listed, approximately 80% were seen once. This entry comes from a study of a mutant IDH1 vaccine in newly diagnosed glioma. Study-wide context: The treated population exhibited a male proportion of about 60%, a female proportion of 37.5%, and a mean age of roughly 41 years.

The time point: week 11, during vaccination. Doses consisted of 300 ug of mutant IDH1 20-mer peptide each, paired with topical imiquimod. CDR1 is SNHLY and CDR2 is FYNNEI in the germline V gene. Trimming took 2 bases from V and 4 from J, leaving 8 bases between them. CDR3 length: 14 residues. Sequenced here: PBMCs, sampled from a glioma patient whose treatment included an IDH1 peptide vaccine. The chain recombines TRBV2 with TRBJ2-2; D is undetermined. This TCR was sampled from a man aged 25 to 45 with glioma. DNA for the CDR3: TGTGCCAGCAGTGAAAGGTCCACCACCGGGGAGCTGTTTTTT. This gives the protein CASSERSTTGELFF.